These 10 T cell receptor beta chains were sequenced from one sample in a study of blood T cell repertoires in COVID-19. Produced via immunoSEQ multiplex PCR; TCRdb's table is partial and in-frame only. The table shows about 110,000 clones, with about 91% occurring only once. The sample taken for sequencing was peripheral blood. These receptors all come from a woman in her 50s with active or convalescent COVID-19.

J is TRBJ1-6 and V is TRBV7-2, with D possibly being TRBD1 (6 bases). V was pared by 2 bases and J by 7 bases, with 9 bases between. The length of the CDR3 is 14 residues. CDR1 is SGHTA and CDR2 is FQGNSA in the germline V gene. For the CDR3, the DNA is TGTGCCAGCAGCTTATTACAGGGAAATTCACCCCTCCACTTT. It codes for CASSLLQGNSPLHF.

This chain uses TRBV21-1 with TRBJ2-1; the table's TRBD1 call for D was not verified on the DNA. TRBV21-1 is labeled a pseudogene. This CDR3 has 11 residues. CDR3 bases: TGTGCCAGCAGCAATTTACAGGACGAGTTCTTC. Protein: CASSNLQDEFF.

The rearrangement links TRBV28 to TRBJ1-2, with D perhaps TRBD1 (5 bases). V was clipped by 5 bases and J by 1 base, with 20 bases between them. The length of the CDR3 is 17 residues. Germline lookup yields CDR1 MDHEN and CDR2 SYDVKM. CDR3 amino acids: CASSGAARATVNYGYTF. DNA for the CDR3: TGTGCCAGCAGTGGGGCCGCCAGGGCGACGGTTAACTATGGCTACACCTTC.

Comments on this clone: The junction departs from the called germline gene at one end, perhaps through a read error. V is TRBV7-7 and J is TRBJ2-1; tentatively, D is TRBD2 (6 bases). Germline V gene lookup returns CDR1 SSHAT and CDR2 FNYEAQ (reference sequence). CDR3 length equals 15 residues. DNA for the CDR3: TGTGCTAGCAGCTTAGTGGCGGGAAGGGGCAATGAGCAGTTCTTC. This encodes CASSLVAGRGNEQFF.

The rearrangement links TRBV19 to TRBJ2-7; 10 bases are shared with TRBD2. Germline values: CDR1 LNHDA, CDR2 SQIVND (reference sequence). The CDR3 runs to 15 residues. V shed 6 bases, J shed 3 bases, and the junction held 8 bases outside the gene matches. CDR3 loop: CASRSSGSPVYEQYF. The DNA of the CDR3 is TGTGCCAGTAGGTCTAGCGGGAGCCCCGTCTACGAGCAGTACTTC. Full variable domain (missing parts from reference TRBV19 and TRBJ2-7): DGGITQSPKYLFRKEGQNVTLSCEQNLNHDAMYWYRQDPGQGLRLIYYSQIVNDFQKGDIAEGYSVSREKKESFPLTVTSAQKNPTAFYLCASRSSGSPVYEQYFGPGTRLTVT.

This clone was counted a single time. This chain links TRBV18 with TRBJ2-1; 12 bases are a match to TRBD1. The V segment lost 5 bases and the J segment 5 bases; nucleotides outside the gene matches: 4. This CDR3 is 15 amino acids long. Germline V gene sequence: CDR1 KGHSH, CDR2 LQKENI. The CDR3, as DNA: TGTGCCAGCTCAGTGGGACAGGGGGCCGACAATGAGCAGTTCTTC. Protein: CASSVGQGADNEQFF.

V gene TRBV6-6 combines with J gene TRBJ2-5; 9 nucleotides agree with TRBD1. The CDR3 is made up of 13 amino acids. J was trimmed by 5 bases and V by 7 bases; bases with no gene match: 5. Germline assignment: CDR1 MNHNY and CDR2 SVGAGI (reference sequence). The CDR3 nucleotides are TGTGCCAGCAACAGGGGGCTCTTGGAGACCCAGTACTTC. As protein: CASNRGLLETQYF.

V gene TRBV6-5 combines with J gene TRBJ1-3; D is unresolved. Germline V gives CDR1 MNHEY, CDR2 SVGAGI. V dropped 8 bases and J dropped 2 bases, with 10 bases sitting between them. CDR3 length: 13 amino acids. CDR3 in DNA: TGTGCCAGCTTACACGCCACTGGAAACACCATATATTTT. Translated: CASLHATGNTIYF.

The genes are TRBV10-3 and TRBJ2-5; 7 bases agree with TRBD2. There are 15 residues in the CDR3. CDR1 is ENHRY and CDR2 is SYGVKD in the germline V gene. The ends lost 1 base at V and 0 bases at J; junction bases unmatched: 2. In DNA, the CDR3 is TGTGCCATCAGTGAGTGGGGGGGGGACCAAGAGACCCAGTACTTC. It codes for CAISEWGGDQETQYF.

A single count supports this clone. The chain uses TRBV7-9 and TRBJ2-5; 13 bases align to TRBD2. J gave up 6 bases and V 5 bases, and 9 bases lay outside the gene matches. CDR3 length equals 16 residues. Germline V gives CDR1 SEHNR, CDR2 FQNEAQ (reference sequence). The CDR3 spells CASSTLGLAGEQTQYF. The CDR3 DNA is TGTGCCAGCAGCACCCTCGGACTAGCGGGAGAGCAGACCCAGTACTTC.